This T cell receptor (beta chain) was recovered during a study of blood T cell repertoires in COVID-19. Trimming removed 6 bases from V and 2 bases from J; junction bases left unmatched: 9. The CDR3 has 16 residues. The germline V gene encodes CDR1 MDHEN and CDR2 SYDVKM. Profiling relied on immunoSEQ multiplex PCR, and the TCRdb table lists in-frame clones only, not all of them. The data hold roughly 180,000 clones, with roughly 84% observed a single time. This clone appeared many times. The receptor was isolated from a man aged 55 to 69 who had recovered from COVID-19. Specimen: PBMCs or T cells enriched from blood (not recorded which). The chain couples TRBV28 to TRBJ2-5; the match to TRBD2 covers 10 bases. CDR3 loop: CASSSGLAERQETQYF. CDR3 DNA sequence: TGTGCCAGCAGCTCCGGACTAGCGGAAAGACAAGAGACCCAGTACTTC.